This T cell receptor (beta chain) came from a study of blood T cells in healthy people across ages. Study outcomes and limitations: Diversity of TCR beta per million T cells declined in a roughly linear way with age.

This clonotype has just a few counts. Its antigen is not identified. Those donating, healthy Caucasian individuals from Russia, were aged about 6 to 100. Each donor supplied around 10 milliliters of peripheral blood. PBMCs, at least 7 million per sample, were isolated. This CDR3 has 17 amino acids. Combining a sample-barcoded 5' primer with a J-beta primer mix, a second PCR ran for about 6 to 11 cycles. From the 5' RACE reads, TCRdb called clonotypes with MiXCR, one entry per CDR3 protein. This sample has about 970,000 distinct CDR3 sequences, with approximately 50% found just once. The source of this sequence is a woman between 55 and 75 years old in good health. This chain connects TRBV21-1 to TRBJ2-1; the listed D gene, TRBD2, was not tested against the DNA. TRBV21-1 is termed a pseudogene. The material sequenced was blood. The chain's CDR3 is CASSKDGGLAGSNEQFF. For the CDR3, the DNA is TGTGCCAGCAGCAAAGATGGGGGACTAGCGGGTTCCAATGAGCAGTTCTTC.